This entry describes one TCR beta chain. Its antigen is unidentified. V was pared by 3 bases and J by 6 bases, with 3 bases of the junction left unmatched. Germline lookup yields CDR1 SNHLY and CDR2 FYNNEI. CDR3 length: 13 amino acids. Clones were sequenced by immunoSEQ multiplex PCR, and TCRdb holds only the in-frame ones, with some missing. Among about 140,000 clones listed, 86% were seen once. This specimen belongs to a study of cytomegalovirus exposure and HLA in healthy donors. Study-wide results and caveats: There were 164 TCR beta chains listed as cytomegalovirus-associated. A few CMV-associated chains proved CMV antigen-specific in vitro.

The donors were members of the validation cohort, which comprised more than 90 subjects and was separate from the first cohort of some 680 subjects. The V gene is TRBV2, the J gene TRBJ1-2; TRBD1 aligns across 8 bases. The material sequenced was PBMCs. This TCR was sampled from a man younger than 35 in good health and CMV-seronegative. The CDR3 sequence is CASSDTGGNGYTF. The DNA of the CDR3 is TGTGCCAGCAGTGACACAGGGGGTAATGGCTACACCTTC.